This T cell receptor beta chain was recovered during a study of PD-L1 blockade in urothelial cancer. In the study overall: Earlier, patients had received 0 to 3 chemotherapy regimens. Each blood sample yielded a median of approximately 140,000 T cells. Study-wide points: Stronger expansion of tumor-associated clones in blood at 3 weeks distinguished durable-benefit patients. TCR clonality was measured in pretreatment peripheral blood. Clonality below the median predicted better survival.

The CDR3 is 14 amino acids. Germline loops: CDR1 MDHEN, CDR2 SYDVKM. Trimming pared 5 bases from V and 9 bases from J, leaving 14 bases between. A note on this clone: What it binds is unknown.

Assay: immunoSEQ multiplex PCR; the TCRdb copy retains only in-frame clones and omits some. The data hold about 56,000 clones, with 70% to 90% observed a single time. V usage is TRBV28 and J usage is TRBJ1-6; no clear D. This clonotype was sampled from a man aged 50 to 59 with urothelial cancer. Material: PBMCs, obtained around atezolizumab (anti-PD-L1) treatment. As DNA, the CDR3 is TGTGCCAGCAGTCCCCCCTTTGCCGGTTCACCCCTCCACTTT. The encoded protein is CASSPPFAGSPLHF. Full variable domain (remainder filled in from reference TRBV28 and TRBJ1-6): DVKVTQSSRYLVKRTGEKVFLECVQDMDHENMFWYRQDPGLGLRLIYFSYDVKMKEKGDIPEGYSVSREKKERFSLILESASTNQTSMYLCASSPPFAGSPLHFGNGTRLTVT.